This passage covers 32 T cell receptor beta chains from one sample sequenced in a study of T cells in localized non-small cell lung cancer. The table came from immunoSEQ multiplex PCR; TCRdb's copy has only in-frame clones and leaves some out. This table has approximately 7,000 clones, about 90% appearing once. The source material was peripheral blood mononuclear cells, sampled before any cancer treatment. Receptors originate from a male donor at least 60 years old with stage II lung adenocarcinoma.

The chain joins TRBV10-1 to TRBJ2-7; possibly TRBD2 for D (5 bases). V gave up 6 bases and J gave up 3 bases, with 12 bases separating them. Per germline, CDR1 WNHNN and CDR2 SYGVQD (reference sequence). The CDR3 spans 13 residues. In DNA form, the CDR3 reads TGCGCCAGCAGCCCGGGATTTGGCTACGAGCAGTACTTC. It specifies CASSPGFGYEQYF.

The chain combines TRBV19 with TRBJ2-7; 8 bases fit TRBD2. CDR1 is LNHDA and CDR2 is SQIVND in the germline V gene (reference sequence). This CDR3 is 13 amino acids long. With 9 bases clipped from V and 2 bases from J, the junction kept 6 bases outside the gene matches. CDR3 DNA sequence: TGTGCCAGCCGGGGGGGCCGCCCCTACGAGCAGTACTTC. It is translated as CASRGGRPYEQYF.

The DNA for the CDR3 is TGTGCCACCGTCCCGGGGCTGGAGGGCGATGAGCAGTTCTTC. Translated: CATVPGLEGDEQFF. This sequence joins TRBV15 and TRBJ2-1, with a weak D call TRBD2 (6 bases). The V gene's germline CDR1 is LNHNV and CDR2 YYDKDF (reference sequence). The CDR3 consists of 14 residues. V lost 8 bases and J 8 bases, leaving 19 bases between the germline ends.

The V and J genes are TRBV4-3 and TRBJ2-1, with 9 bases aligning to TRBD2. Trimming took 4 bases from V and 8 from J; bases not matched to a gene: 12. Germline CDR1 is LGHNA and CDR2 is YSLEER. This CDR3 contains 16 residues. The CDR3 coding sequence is TGCGCCAGCAGCCTCGAGGTGCCGCGGGGGGGGGATGAGCAGTTCTTC. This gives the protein CASSLEVPRGGDEQFF.

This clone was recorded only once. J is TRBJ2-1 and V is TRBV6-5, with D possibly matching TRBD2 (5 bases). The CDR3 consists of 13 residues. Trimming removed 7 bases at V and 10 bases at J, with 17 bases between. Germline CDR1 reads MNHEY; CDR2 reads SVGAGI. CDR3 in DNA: TGTGCCAGCACCCTGAGTGGCCCGGGGGAGCAGTTCTTC. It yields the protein CASTLSGPGEQFF.

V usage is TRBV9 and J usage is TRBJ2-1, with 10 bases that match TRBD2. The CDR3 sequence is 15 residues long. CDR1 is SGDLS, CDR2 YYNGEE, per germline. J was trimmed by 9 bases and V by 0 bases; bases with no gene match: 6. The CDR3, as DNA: TGTGCCAGCAGCGTAGAACCTAGCGGGGGTGCTGAGCAGTTCTTC. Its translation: CASSVEPSGGAEQFF.

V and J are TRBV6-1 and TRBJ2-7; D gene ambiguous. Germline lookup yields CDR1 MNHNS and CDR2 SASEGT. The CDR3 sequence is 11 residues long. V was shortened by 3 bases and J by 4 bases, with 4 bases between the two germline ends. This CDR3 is CASSERYEQYF. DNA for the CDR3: TGTGCCAGCAGTGAGAGGTACGAGCAGTACTTC.

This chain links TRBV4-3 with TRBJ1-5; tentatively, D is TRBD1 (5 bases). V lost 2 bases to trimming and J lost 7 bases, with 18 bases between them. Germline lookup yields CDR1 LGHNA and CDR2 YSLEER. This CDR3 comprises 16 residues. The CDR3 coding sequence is TGCGCCAGCAGCCAAAGAGTAGGCCTCGGGGGACAGCCCCAGCATTTT. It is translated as CASSQRVGLGGQPQHF.

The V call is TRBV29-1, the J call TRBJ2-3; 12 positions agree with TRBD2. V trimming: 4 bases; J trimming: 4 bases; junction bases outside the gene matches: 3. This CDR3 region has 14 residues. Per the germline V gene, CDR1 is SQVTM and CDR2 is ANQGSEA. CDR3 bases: TGCAGCGTTGGCCCTAGCGGGGGGGCAGATACGCAGTATTTT. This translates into CSVGPSGGADTQYF.

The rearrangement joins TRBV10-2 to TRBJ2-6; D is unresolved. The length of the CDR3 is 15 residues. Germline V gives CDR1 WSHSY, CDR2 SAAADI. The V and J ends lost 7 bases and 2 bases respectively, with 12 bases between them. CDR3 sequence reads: CASTSMNTGANVLTF. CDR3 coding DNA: TGCGCCAGCACCTCGATGAATACTGGGGCCAACGTCCTGACTTTC.

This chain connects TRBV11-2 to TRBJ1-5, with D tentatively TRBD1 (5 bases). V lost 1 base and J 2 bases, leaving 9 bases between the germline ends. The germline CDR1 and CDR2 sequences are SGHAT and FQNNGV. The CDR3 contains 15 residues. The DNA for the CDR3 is TGTGCCAGCAGCTTAGCCGGGGCGGGCAATCAGCCCCAGCATTTT. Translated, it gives CASSLAGAGNQPQHF.

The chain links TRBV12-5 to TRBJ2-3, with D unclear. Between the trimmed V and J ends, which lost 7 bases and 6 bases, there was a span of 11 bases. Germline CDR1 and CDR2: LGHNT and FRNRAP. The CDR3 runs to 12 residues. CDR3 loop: CASEGVVDTQYF. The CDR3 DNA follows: TGTGCTAGTGAGGGTGTGGTGGATACGCAGTATTTT.

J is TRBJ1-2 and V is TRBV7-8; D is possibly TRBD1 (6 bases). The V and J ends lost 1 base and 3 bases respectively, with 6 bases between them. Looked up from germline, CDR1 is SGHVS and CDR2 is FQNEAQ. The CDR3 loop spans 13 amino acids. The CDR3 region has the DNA TGTGCCAGCAGCTTAGACAGGGACTATGGCTACACCTTC. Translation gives CASSLDRDYGYTF.

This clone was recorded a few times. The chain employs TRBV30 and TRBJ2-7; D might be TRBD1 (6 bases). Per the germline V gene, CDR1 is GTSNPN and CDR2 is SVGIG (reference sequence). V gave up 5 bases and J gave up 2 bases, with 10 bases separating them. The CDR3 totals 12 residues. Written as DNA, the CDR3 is TGTGCCTGGTCTGGGACAACCTACGAGCAGTACTTC. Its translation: CAWSGTTYEQYF.

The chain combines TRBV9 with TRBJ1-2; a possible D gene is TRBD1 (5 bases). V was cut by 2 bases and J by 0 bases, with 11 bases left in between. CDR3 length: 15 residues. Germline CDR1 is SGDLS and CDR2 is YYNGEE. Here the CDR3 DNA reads TGTGCCAGCAGCGTCGGGGGGTTAGCTAACTATGGCTACACCTTC. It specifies CASSVGGLANYGYTF. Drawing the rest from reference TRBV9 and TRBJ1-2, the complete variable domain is DSGVTQTPKHLITATGQRVTLRCSPRSGDLSVYWYQQSLDQGLQFLIQYYNGEERAKGNILERFSAQQFPDLHSELNLSSLELGDSALYFCASSVGGLANYGYTFGSGTRLTVV.

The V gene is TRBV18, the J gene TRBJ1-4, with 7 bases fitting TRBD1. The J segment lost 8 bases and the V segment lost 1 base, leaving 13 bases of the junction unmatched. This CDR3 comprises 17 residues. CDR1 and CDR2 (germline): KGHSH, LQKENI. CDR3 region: CASSPLPFTGEEEKLFF. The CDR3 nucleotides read TGTGCCAGCTCACCACTACCCTTTACAGGGGAGGAGGAAAAACTGTTTTTT.

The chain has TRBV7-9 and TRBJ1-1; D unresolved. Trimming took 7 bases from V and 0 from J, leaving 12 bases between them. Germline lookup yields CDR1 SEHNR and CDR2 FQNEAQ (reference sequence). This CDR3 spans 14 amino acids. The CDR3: CASTAYRVNTEAFF. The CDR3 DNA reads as TGTGCCAGCACCGCTTATAGGGTGAACACTGAAGCTTTCTTT.

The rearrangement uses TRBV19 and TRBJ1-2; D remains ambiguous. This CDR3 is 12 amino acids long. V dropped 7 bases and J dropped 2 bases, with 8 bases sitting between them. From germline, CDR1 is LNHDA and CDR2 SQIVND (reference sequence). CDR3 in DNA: TGTGCCAGTACAACGGGGAACTATGGCTACACCTTC. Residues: CASTTGNYGYTF.

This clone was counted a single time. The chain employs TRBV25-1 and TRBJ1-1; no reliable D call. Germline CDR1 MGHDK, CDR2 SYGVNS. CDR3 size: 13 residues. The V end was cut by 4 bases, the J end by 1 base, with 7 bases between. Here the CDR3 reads CASSGYRNTEAFF. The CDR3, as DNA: TGTGCCAGCAGTGGTTACAGGAACACTGAAGCTTTCTTT.

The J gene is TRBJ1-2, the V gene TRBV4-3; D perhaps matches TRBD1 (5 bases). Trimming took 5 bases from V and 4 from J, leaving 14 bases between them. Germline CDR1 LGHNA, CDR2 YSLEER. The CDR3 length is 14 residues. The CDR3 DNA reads TGCGCCAGCAGCACAGGAGAGGGAGGCTATGGCTACACCTTC. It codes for CASSTGEGGYGYTF.

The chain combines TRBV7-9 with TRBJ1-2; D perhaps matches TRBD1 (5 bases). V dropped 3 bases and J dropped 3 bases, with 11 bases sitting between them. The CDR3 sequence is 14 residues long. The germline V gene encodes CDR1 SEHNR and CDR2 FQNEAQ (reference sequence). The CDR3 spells CASSFLGVDYGYTF. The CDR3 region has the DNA TGTGCCAGCAGCTTTCTGGGGGTGGACTATGGCTACACCTTC. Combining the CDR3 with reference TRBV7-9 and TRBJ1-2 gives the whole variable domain DTGVSQNPRHKITKRGQNVTFRCDPISEHNRLYWYRQTLGQGPEFLTYFQNEAQLEKSRLLSDRFSAERPKGSFSTLEIQRTEQGDSAMYLCASSFLGVDYGYTFGSGTRLTVV.

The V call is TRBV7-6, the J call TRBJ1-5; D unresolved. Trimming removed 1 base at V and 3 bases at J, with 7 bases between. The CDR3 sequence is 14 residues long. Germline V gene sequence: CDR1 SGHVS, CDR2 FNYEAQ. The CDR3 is CASSLEVSNQPQHF. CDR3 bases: TGTGCCAGCAGCTTAGAGGTATCCAATCAGCCCCAGCATTTT.

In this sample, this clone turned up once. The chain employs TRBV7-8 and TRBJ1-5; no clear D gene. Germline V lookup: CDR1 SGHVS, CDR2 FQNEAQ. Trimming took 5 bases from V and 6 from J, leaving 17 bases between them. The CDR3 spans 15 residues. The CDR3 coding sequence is TGTGCCAGCAGCGACGGGATAGAGTATACTCAGCCCCAGCATTTT. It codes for CASSDGIEYTQPQHF.

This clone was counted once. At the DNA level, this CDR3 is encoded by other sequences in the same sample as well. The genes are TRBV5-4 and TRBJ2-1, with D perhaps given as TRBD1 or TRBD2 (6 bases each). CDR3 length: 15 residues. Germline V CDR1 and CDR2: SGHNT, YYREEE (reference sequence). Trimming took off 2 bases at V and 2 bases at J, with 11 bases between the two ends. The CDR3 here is CASSLGGITYNEQFF. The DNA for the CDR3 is TGTGCCAGCAGCTTAGGGGGGATCACCTACAATGAGCAGTTCTTC.

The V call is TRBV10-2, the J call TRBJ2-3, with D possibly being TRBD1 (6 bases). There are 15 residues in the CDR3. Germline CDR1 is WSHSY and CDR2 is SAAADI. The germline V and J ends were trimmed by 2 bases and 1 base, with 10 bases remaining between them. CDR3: CASSEGGRGTDTQYF. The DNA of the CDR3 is TGCGCCAGCAGTGAGGGGGGCCGCGGCACAGATACGCAGTATTTT.

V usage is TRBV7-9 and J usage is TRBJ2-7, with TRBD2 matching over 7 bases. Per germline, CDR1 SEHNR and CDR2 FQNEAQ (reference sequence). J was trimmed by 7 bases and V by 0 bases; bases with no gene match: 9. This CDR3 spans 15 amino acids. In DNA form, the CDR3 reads TGTGCCAGCAGCTTAGCGGGTGGGACTACGTTGGAGCAGTACTTC. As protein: CASSLAGGTTLEQYF.

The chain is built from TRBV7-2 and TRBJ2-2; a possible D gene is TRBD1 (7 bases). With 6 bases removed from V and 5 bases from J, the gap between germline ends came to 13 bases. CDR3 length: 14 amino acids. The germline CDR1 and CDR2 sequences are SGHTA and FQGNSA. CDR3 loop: CASRGGQLTGELFF. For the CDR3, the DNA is TGTGCCAGCAGGGGGGGACAGTTGACCGGGGAGCTGTTTTTT.

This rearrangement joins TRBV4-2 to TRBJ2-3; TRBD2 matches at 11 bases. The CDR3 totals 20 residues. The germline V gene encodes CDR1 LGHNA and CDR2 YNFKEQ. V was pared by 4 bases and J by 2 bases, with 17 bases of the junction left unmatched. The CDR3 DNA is TGTGCCAGCAGCCGATCCATCCAAGTTCTAGCGGGGGGAACCACAGATACGCAGTATTTT. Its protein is CASSRSIQVLAGGTTDTQYF.

This chain's CDR3 is CASSDRDYNYEQYF. Written as DNA, the CDR3 is TGCGCCAGCAGCGACCGGGACTACAACTACGAGCAGTACTTC. V gene TRBV5-1 combines with J gene TRBJ2-5; TRBD2 agrees at 7 bases. The better agreement between TRBJ2-7 and the DNA end casts doubt on the J call. The CDR3 spans 14 residues. The germline gives CDR1 SGHRS, CDR2 YFSETQ.

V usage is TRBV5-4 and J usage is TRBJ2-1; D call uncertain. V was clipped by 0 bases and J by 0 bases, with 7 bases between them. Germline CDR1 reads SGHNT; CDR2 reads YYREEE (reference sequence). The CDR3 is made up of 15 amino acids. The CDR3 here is CASSLEGFSYNEQFF. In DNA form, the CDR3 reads TGTGCCAGCAGCTTGGAAGGTTTCTCCTACAATGAGCAGTTCTTC. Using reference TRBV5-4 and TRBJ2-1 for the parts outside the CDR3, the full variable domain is ETGVTQSPTHLIKTRGQQVTLRCSSQSGHNTVSWYQQALGQGPQFIFQYYREEENGRGNFPPRFSGLQFPNYSSELNVNALELDDSALYLCASSLEGFSYNEQFFGPGTRLTVL.

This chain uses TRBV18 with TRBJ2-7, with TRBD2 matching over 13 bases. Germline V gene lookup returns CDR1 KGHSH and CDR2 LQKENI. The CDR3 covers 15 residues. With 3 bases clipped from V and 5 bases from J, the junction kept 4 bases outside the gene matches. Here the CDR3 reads CASSPQTSGGHEQYF. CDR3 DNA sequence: TGTGCCAGCTCACCCCAGACTAGCGGGGGGCACGAGCAGTACTTC.

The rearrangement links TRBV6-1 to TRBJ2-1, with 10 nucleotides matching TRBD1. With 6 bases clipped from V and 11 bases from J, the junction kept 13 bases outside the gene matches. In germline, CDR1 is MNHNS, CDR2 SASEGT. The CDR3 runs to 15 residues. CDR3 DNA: TGTGCCAGCAGCCCGGTGGGACAGGGGATCGGTCAGCAGTTCTTC. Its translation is CASSPVGQGIGQQFF.